The entry below gives a single T cell receptor (beta chain) sequence along with its context. This sample was included in a study of blood T cell repertoires in COVID-19. J gave up 5 bases and V 2 bases, and 15 bases lay outside the gene matches. The CDR3 totals 18 residues. Germline V gene sequence: CDR1 MNHEY, CDR2 SMNVEV (reference sequence). The protocol was immunoSEQ multiplex PCR, while the TCRdb copy is restricted to in-frame clones and leaves out a portion. The top ten clones hold under 5% of a sample with more than 200,000 clones, 80% to 85% of them seen once. Sequenced material: peripheral blood. This clonotype was sampled from a man in his sixties with acute or convalescent COVID-19. This sequence joins TRBV27 and TRBJ2-3; 8 bases align to TRBD2. The CDR3 is CASSLSPPSGRAGDTQYF. CDR3 DNA: TGTGCCAGCAGTTTAAGCCCACCTTCCGGGAGGGCGGGAGATACGCAGTATTTT.